The 4 T cell receptor beta chains below all came from one sample that was sequenced in a study of T cells in Graves' hyperthyroidism and ophthalmopathy. Amplification of TCR beta CDR3 regions was performed using RNA transcripts as template. When the TCR CDR3 underwent first-round RT-PCR, the HTBI primer set was used. TCRdb reprocessed the multiplex PCR reads via MiXCR and lists one record per CDR3 protein. The data contain hundreds of thousands of distinct CDR3 sequences, under 20% of them seen just once; the ten biggest clones take up around 3.9%. The sequenced sample consisted of blood. The origin of the receptors is a woman aged 25 to 39 with Graves' hyperthyroidism.

The chain recombines TRBV6-1 with TRBJ1-6, with no clear D. The CDR3 loop spans 14 amino acids. V was cut by 7 bases and J by 7 bases, with 14 bases left in between. The V gene's germline CDR1 is MNHNS and CDR2 SASEGT. CDR3 in amino acids: CASTTRDLNSPLHF. The CDR3 bases are TGTGCCAGCACCACCAGAGACCTAAATTCACCCCTCCACTTT.

This clonotype was detected once. A much larger clone lies one base from this, so it may be a read error. The chain employs TRBV30 and TRBJ2-1, with 7 bases aligning to TRBD1. From germline, CDR1 is GTSNPN and CDR2 SVGIG (reference sequence). With 6 bases clipped from V and 3 bases from J, the junction kept 8 bases outside the gene matches. This CDR3 region has 14 residues. This CDR3 reads CACGKGASYNEQFF. As DNA, the CDR3 is TGTGCCTGTGGAAAGGGGGCCAGCTACAATGAGCAGTTCTTC.

This clonotype showed up many times. J is TRBJ2-2 and V is TRBV12-3 or TRBV12-4; 9 nucleotides align to TRBD2. Trimming took 7 bases from V and 7 from J; bases not matched to a gene: 10. CDR3 size: 15 residues. DNA for the CDR3: TGTGCCAGCACCCGGGTTGCTAGCGGGATCGGGGAGCTGTTTTTT. Protein sequence: CASTRVASGIGELFF.

This clonotype was counted a few times. The rearrangement links TRBV12-3 or TRBV12-4 to TRBJ2-7; D might be TRBD1 (6 bases). The CDR3 has 13 amino acids. Between the trimmed V and J ends, which lost 6 bases and 9 bases, there was a span of 18 bases. The CDR3 here is CASSPTGPIWQYF. In nucleotides, the CDR3 is TGTGCCAGCAGCCCCACAGGGCCGATTTGGCAGTACTTC.